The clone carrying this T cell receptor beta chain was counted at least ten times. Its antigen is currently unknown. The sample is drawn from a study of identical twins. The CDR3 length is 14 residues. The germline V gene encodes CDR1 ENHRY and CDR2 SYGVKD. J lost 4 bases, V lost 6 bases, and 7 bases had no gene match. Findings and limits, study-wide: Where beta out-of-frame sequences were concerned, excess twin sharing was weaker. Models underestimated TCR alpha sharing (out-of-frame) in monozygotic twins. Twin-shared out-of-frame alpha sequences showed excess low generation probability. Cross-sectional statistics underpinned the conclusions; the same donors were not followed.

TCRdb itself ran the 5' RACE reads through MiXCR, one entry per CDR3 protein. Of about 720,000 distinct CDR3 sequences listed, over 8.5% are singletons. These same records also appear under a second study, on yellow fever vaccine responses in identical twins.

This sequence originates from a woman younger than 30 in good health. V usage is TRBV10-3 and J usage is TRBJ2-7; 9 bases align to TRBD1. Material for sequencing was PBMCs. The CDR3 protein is CAISGDRDPYEQYF. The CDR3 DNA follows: TGTGCCATCAGCGGGGACAGGGACCCTTACGAGCAGTACTTC.